This TCR beta chain was recovered during a study of breast tumors, draining lymph nodes, adjacent tissues. V dropped 6 bases and J dropped 3 bases, with 9 bases sitting between them. Germline-derived CDR1 and CDR2 are LNHDA and SQIVND (reference sequence). There are 13 residues in the CDR3. TCRdb re-called the multiplex PCR reads through MiXCR, storing one row per CDR3 protein. The profile shows 17,000 or so distinct CDR3 sequences, 40% to 55% of them singletons. This clonotype was picked up many times. The antigen remains undetermined. This clone may be a read error of a much larger clone one base away. Study-level points and caveats: Tumor TCR diversity was below lymph nodes but above nontumor tissue. Data fit most tumor T cells coming from lymph node, expanding in tumor.

The sequence was collected from a female donor with breast cancer. Some clones in this sample may be carry-over from other donors' samples. The chain links TRBV19 to TRBJ1-3; perhaps TRBD1 as D (5 bases). Source material: tumor-adjacent breast tissue. This chain's CDR3 is CASRGRVGNTIYF. The CDR3 DNA reads TGTGCCAGTAGGGGCAGGGTTGGAAACACCATATATTTT.